The 19 T cell receptor beta chains in this list originate from one sample, sequenced in a study of shared clonotypes between healthy human individuals. Positively selected for CCR7, the CD45RO-negative cells used as naive CD8 cells excluded terminally differentiated effector memory CD45RA+ cells. Clones were sequenced by immunoSEQ multiplex PCR, and TCRdb holds only the in-frame ones, with some missing. The data show approximately 2,200,000 clones, 85% to 95% seen once. Sequences were obtained from naive CD8+ T cells from PBMCs. Receptors originate from a man aged 18 to 35 in good health. Some clones in this sample may be carry-over from other donors' samples.

Points on this clone: The same CDR3 also results from other DNA sequences found in this sample. The chain uses TRBV5-1 and TRBJ2-6; 7 nucleotides agree with TRBD1. V dropped 0 bases and J dropped 0; count of bases not matched to a gene: 3. Germline lookup yields CDR1 SGHRS and CDR2 YFSETQ. CDR3 length: 17 residues. The CDR3 reads CASSLGQGSSGANVLTF. CDR3 bases: TGCGCCAGCAGCTTGGGACAGGGCTCCTCTGGGGCCAACGTCCTGACTTTC. The whole variable domain, filled in from reference TRBV5-1 and TRBJ2-6, reads KAGVTQTPRYLIKTRGQQVTLSCSPISGHRSVSWYQQTPGQGLQFLFEYFSETQRNKGNFPGRFSGRQFSNSRSEMNVSTLELGDSALYLCASSLGQGSSGANVLTFGAGSRLTVL.

This sequence joins TRBV4-3 and TRBJ1-2; D is possibly TRBD1 (6 bases). The V end was cut by 4 bases, the J end by 1 base, with 13 bases between. The germline gives CDR1 LGHNA, CDR2 YSLEER. The CDR3 loop spans 15 amino acids. CDR3 sequence (DNA): TGCGCCAGCAGCCCGCGGGACACTAATAACTATGGCTACACCTTC. It translates to CASSPRDTNNYGYTF.

The chain links TRBV7-6 to TRBJ2-3, with no clear D. With 0 bases removed from V and 4 bases from J, the gap between germline ends came to 8 bases. Germline V gene data show CDR1 as SGHVS and CDR2 as FNYEAQ. The CDR3 sequence is 14 residues long. CDR3 in DNA: TGTGCCAGCAGCTTAGCGATCCCCCCAGATACGCAGTATTTT. This sequence encodes CASSLAIPPDTQYF.

J is TRBJ1-3 and V is TRBV4-2; unclear D gene. Per germline, CDR1 LGHNA and CDR2 YNFKEQ. The CDR3 is made up of 15 amino acids. Trimming pared 0 bases from V and 4 bases from J, leaving 10 bases between. This chain's CDR3 is CASSQDRRLGNTIYF. As DNA, the CDR3 is TGTGCCAGCAGCCAAGATCGTAGGCTGGGAAACACCATATATTTT.

The chain combines TRBV7-9 with TRBJ2-1, with TRBD1 matching over 7 bases. The CDR3 contains 15 residues. Germline V gene lookup returns CDR1 SEHNR and CDR2 FQNEAQ (reference sequence). With V trimmed by 5 bases and J by 5 bases, 9 bases remained unmatched. In nucleotides, the CDR3 is TGTGCCAGCAGCATACGCCGGGACAGAAACAATGAGCAGTTCTTC. Its protein product is CASSIRRDRNNEQFF.

CDR3 residues: CASSHRDRSSNEQFF. The CDR3 DNA reads as TGTGCCAGCAGCCACCGGGACAGGAGTTCCAATGAGCAGTTCTTC. V is TRBV7-9 and J is TRBJ2-1; 8 bases are a match to TRBD1. Germline assignment: CDR1 SEHNR and CDR2 FQNEAQ (reference sequence). The CDR3 loop spans 15 amino acids. Trimming removed 5 bases from V and 6 bases from J; junction bases left unmatched: 9.

The gene calls are TRBV19 and TRBJ2-7, with 8 bases aligning to TRBD2. CDR3 size: 15 residues. CDR1 and CDR2 from the germline V gene are LNHDA and SQIVND (reference sequence). V gave up 1 base and J gave up 9 bases; unmatched junction bases: 11. This CDR3 reads CASSIGPAGASGQYF. The CDR3 DNA sequence: TGTGCCAGTAGTATAGGACCAGCGGGGGCCTCCGGGCAGTACTTC.

The chain links TRBV4-1 to TRBJ2-7, with D maybe TRBD1 (5 bases). The V and J ends lost 0 bases and 0 bases respectively, with 15 bases between them. Germline CDR1 is MGHRA and CDR2 is YSYEKL. This CDR3 contains 17 residues. CDR3 sequence reads: CASSQDVGYRSSYEQYF. The DNA for the CDR3 is TGCGCCAGCAGCCAAGACGTGGGGTACAGGAGCTCCTACGAGCAGTACTTC.

The rearrangement links TRBV7-3 to TRBJ1-1, with D uncertain. Germline CDR1 is SGHTA and CDR2 is FQGTGA. V lost 5 bases and J lost 1, with 11 bases in between. CDR3 length: 14 amino acids. CDR3 protein: CASSPTGRNTEAFF. Here the CDR3 DNA reads TGTGCCAGCAGCCCCACCGGCAGGAACACTGAAGCTTTCTTT.

Worth noting for this clone: Other DNA sequences in this specimen translate into the identical CDR3. This rearrangement joins TRBV9 to TRBJ2-2; D unclear. Germline CDR1 is SGDLS and CDR2 is YYNGEE. The CDR3 is 13 amino acids. Trimming pared 0 bases from V and 6 bases from J, leaving 6 bases between. CDR3 bases: TGTGCCAGCAGCGTAGGCGGAGCCGGGGAGCTGTTTTTT. Translated, it gives CASSVGGAGELFF.

The rearrangement links TRBV7-9 to TRBJ2-2; 7 bases line up with TRBD1. CDR3 size: 15 residues. Looked up from germline, CDR1 is SEHNR and CDR2 is FQNEAQ (reference sequence). The V and J ends lost 6 bases and 0 bases, in that order; junction bases with no gene match: 4. CDR3 sequence: CASSSTGTNTGELFF. CDR3 nucleotides: TGTGCCAGCAGTTCGACAGGGACGAACACCGGGGAGCTGTTTTTT.

J is TRBJ2-7 and V is TRBV20-1; no reliable D call. V shed 7 bases and J shed 1 base, with 5 bases lying between them. The CDR3 has 10 residues. Germline assignment: CDR1 DFQATT and CDR2 SNEGSKA (reference sequence). CDR3 in amino acids: CSGQSYEQYF. CDR3 DNA sequence: TGCAGTGGGCAGTCCTACGAGCAGTACTTC.

This clone has a single count. The rearrangement links TRBV27 to TRBJ2-3, with 10 nucleotides matching TRBD2. In germline, CDR1 is MNHEY, CDR2 SMNVEV (reference sequence). Germline trimming cut 8 bases from V and 2 bases from J; bases unmatched to any gene: 7. The CDR3 loop spans 15 amino acids. The CDR3 DNA is TGTGCCAGCGGAATTCTAGCGGGGGACACAGATACGCAGTATTTT. It translates to CASGILAGDTDTQYF.

The rearrangement links TRBV4-1 to TRBJ2-5, with a possible D match to TRBD2 (6 bases). The germline V gene encodes CDR1 MGHRA and CDR2 YSYEKL. The CDR3 runs to 14 residues. Between the trimmed V and J ends, which lost 6 bases and 5 bases, there was a span of 16 bases. The CDR3 DNA reads as TGCGCCAGCAGACCGGACCCTCGGGGGGAGACCCAGTACTTC. It codes for CASRPDPRGETQYF.

The rearrangement uses TRBV10-3 and TRBJ2-7, with D perhaps assigned TRBD1 or TRBD2 (5 bases each). The ends were cut back, 5 bases at V and 4 bases at J, with 21 bases in the middle. The CDR3 runs 16 residues. Germline CDR1 reads ENHRY; CDR2 reads SYGVKD. CDR3 DNA: TGTGCCATCAGTCGTCTCTTGAATGGGACGGTATACGAGCAGTACTTC. Its translation: CAISRLLNGTVYEQYF.

V and J are TRBV27 and TRBJ2-1; D perhaps matches TRBD1 (6 bases). There are 16 residues in the CDR3. CDR1 and CDR2 from the germline V gene are MNHEY and SMNVEV (reference sequence). V lost 5 bases to trimming and J lost 1 base, with 15 bases between them. This chain's CDR3 is CASSPTGWLSYNEQFF. Written as DNA, the CDR3 is TGTGCCAGCAGTCCAACAGGGTGGCTGTCCTACAATGAGCAGTTCTTC.

The J gene is TRBJ2-1, the V gene TRBV4-2, with 9 bases aligning to TRBD2. Germline loops: CDR1 LGHNA, CDR2 YNFKEQ. The CDR3 runs 16 residues. The J segment lost 6 bases and the V segment lost 4 bases, leaving 10 bases of the junction unmatched. The DNA of the CDR3 is TGTGCCAGCAGCCGTCCTGAGGCGGGAGGGGGCAATGAGCAGTTCTTC. Protein product: CASSRPEAGGGNEQFF.

V usage is TRBV27 and J usage is TRBJ1-4; tentative D call: TRBD1 (5 bases). Trimming removed 5 bases at V and 1 base at J, with 20 bases between. The V gene's germline CDR1 is MNHEY and CDR2 SMNVEV (reference sequence). The CDR3 has 18 amino acids. In DNA form, the CDR3 reads TGTGCCAGCAGTCCCGCGGTGGGGGGGTTATTAACTAATGAAAAACTGTTTTTT. Protein: CASSPAVGGLLTNEKLFF.

The chain combines TRBV12-5 with TRBJ1-2; TRBD1 might be the D (5 bases). The CDR3 extends over 14 amino acids. CDR1 is LGHNT, CDR2 FRNRAP, per germline. The V end was cut by 1 base, the J end by 2 bases, with 8 bases between. The CDR3 region is CASGLGDGNYGYTF. The CDR3 DNA is TGTGCTAGTGGTTTGGGGGACGGGAACTATGGCTACACCTTC.